The present T cell receptor beta chain was sequenced within a study of neurological immune-mediated disorders. The table lists this clonotype with many counts. Its antigen is as yet unknown. Study-wide results and caveats: Patients with HTLV-1-associated myelopathy showed the most TCR clonal expansion. Those with multiple sclerosis showed the least, falling below healthy controls.

Time point noted: longitudinal time-point 3. 5'RACE employing 10-nucleotide random UMIs yielded the cDNA. Using its own MiXCR run on the 5' RACE reads, TCRdb lists one record per CDR3 protein. Here the sample spans around 100,000 distinct CDR3 sequences, more than 10% being singletons. The germline V gene encodes CDR1 SEHNR and CDR2 FQNEAQ (reference sequence). The V end was cut by 1 base, the J end by 7 bases, with 17 bases between. The CDR3 loop spans 15 amino acids. The receptor was derived from a female donor with HTLV-1-associated myelopathy (HAM/TSP). The chain couples TRBV7-9 to TRBJ2-7; D is possibly TRBD1 or TRBD2 (6 bases each). The sample consisted of PBMCs. CDR3 sequence: CASSLVGDGGEEQYF. CDR3 nucleotide sequence: TGTGCCAGCAGCTTAGTAGGGGACGGGGGCGAGGAGCAGTACTTC.